One sample yielded the 9 T cell receptor beta chains listed below, sequenced in a study of molecular identifiers for immune sequencing clone quantification (dated by TCRdb to 2016 to 2019). Library method: PCR. Sequencing was carried out with an Illumina HiSeq 4000. Clones were called with MiXCR by TCRdb after fastp trimmed the public reads at Q25, and only in-frame beta chains were retained. Each CDR3 protein gets just one entry, which takes the most common genes and DNA from the rows behind it. Here the sample has about 300,000 distinct CDR3 sequences; roughly 23% occur a single time. In total, the top ten clones hold under 0.95% of the sample. The material sequenced was naive CD8+ T cells from blood, with Jurkat cell RNA spiked in. Per the publication, the cell subset or site label means: FACS-sorted CD8+CD4-CCR7+CD45RA+ naive T cells. These receptors were taken from a human donor in good health. Some libraries in this study had Jurkat cell RNA spiked in.

This clonotype was observed at least ten times. The CDR3 region has the DNA TGCAGTGCTAGAGATTACCCCGGGTACACTGAAGCTTTCTTT. Translating gives CSARDYPGYTEAFF. The genes are TRBV20-1 and TRBJ1-1, with D unresolved. Germline V gene sequence: CDR1 DFQATT, CDR2 SNEGSKA (reference sequence). The CDR3 is 14 amino acids. Trimming pared 0 bases from V and 3 bases from J, leaving 11 bases between.

This clonotype was found a few times. This chain uses TRBV19 with TRBJ1-1; D not certain. Trimming pared 3 bases from V and 1 base from J, leaving 9 bases between. There are 14 residues in the CDR3. Per the germline V gene, CDR1 is LNHDA and CDR2 is SQIVND (reference sequence). CDR3 sequence reads: CASSMRQANTEAFF. Here the CDR3 DNA reads TGTGCCAGTAGTATGCGGCAGGCGAACACTGAAGCTTTCTTT.

This clonotype has a count of ten or more. The V gene is TRBV4-1, the J gene TRBJ1-1; D not resolved. V gave up 1 base and J gave up 8 bases, with 8 bases separating them. There are 12 residues in the CDR3. Germline CDR1 and CDR2: MGHRA and YSYEKL. The CDR3, as DNA: TGCGCCAGCAGCCAAGTGTCAGGAGAAGCTTTCTTT. It translates to CASSQVSGEAFF.

This clonotype was recorded at least ten times. V usage is TRBV10-3 and J usage is TRBJ2-3, with a tentative D call TRBD1 (5 bases). Germline values: CDR1 ENHRY, CDR2 SYGVKD. The V and J ends lost 2 bases and 3 bases respectively, with 9 bases between them. The length of the CDR3 is 14 residues. The CDR3 reads CAISEKGRTDTQYF. The CDR3 DNA is TGTGCCATCAGTGAGAAGGGGCGGACAGATACGCAGTATTTT.

This clonotype was counted a few times. V gene TRBV7-9 combines with J gene TRBJ2-1, with 9 positions matching TRBD2. V was clipped by 6 bases and J by 2 bases; unmatched bases: 8. Germline CDR1 SEHNR, CDR2 FQNEAQ (reference sequence). The CDR3 has 16 amino acids. CDR3 amino acids: CASRDQAGGPYNEQFF. For the CDR3, the DNA is TGTGCCAGCAGGGATCAAGCGGGAGGCCCCTACAATGAGCAGTTCTTC.

Details on this clonotype: One base away lies a much larger clone, so this may be a sequencing read error. V gene TRBV20-1 combines with J gene TRBJ2-5; 7 nucleotides match TRBD1. Germline V lookup: CDR1 DFQATT, CDR2 SNEGSKA (reference sequence). Losses at the gene ends were 4 bases for V and 4 bases for J; bases not matched to a gene: 6. The CDR3 consists of 13 residues. The CDR3 bases are TGCAGTGCTAAGAAGACAGGGTCAGAGACCCAGTACTTC. Translating gives CSAKKTGSETQYF.

This clonotype came up a few times. CDR3 region: CAATRDRDTYEQYF. Written as DNA, the CDR3 is TGTGCCGCAACCCGGGACAGGGACACCTACGAGCAGTACTTC. The genes are TRBV19 and TRBJ2-7; 9 nucleotides match TRBD1. J gave up 2 bases and V 11 bases, and 10 bases lay outside the gene matches. Germline V gives CDR1 LNHDA, CDR2 SQIVND (reference sequence). CDR3 size: 14 residues. The full variable domain, completed using reference TRBV19 and TRBJ2-7, is DGGITQSPKYLFRKEGQNVTLSCEQNLNHDAMYWYRQDPGQGLRLIYYSQIVNDFQKGDIAEGYSVSREKKESFPLTVTSAQKNPTAFYLCAATRDRDTYEQYFGPGTRLTVT.

This clonotype was counted many times. This sequence joins TRBV4-1 and TRBJ1-2, with D hard to call. CDR1 and CDR2 from the germline V gene are MGHRA and YSYEKL. This CDR3 has 12 amino acids. The V end was cut by 0 bases, the J end by 5 bases, with 4 bases between. The CDR3 reads CASSQDPYGYTF. CDR3 DNA sequence: TGCGCCAGCAGCCAAGATCCGTATGGCTACACCTTC.

This clonotype came up many times. CDR3 DNA sequence: TGTGCCTGGAGTGTCTCGAGCAATCAGCCCCAGCATTTT. Translated: CAWSVSSNQPQHF. The genes are TRBV30 and TRBJ1-5; D is ambiguous. Germline V gene data show CDR1 as GTSNPN and CDR2 as SVGIG (reference sequence). This CDR3 is built from 13 residues. The V end lost 0 bases, the J end lost 1 base, and 4 bases lay between the germline ends.